The 27 T cell receptor beta chains below all came from one sample that was sequenced in a study of blood T cell repertoires in COVID-19. The table came from immunoSEQ multiplex PCR; TCRdb's copy has only in-frame clones and leaves some out. The data show 25,000 to 30,000 clones, with 80% seen just once and more than 40% held by the top ten. The sample was peripheral blood. These receptors all stem from a woman aged 65 to 85 with acute or convalescent COVID-19.

The chain employs TRBV7-2 and TRBJ2-1; 9 positions match TRBD2. The CDR3 extends over 17 amino acids. Germline V gene sequence: CDR1 SGHTA, CDR2 FQGNSA. Losses at the gene ends were 4 bases for V and 7 bases for J; bases not matched to a gene: 14. DNA for the CDR3: TGTGCCAGCAGCTCTCCTGCGGGGGGGCCTAGGGAAAATGAGCAGTTCTTC. Amino acids: CASSSPAGGPRENEQFF.

The V and J genes are TRBV12-3 or TRBV12-4 and TRBJ2-2; 7 bases are a match to TRBD1. CDR3 length: 12 residues. Trimming removed 8 bases from V and 6 bases from J; junction bases left unmatched: 3. CDR3 bases: TGTGCCAGCTGGACAGGCTCCGGGGAGCTGTTTTTT. As protein: CASWTGSGELFF.

This chain connects TRBV19 to TRBJ2-7, with 8 positions matching TRBD2. The V gene's germline CDR1 is LNHDA and CDR2 SQIVND (reference sequence). The CDR3 is 15 amino acids. Losses at the gene ends were 5 bases for V and 0 bases for J; bases not matched to a gene: 6. The DNA of the CDR3 is TGTGCCAGTAGTGCCATAAGCGGGAGCTCCTACGAGCAGTACTTC. It specifies CASSAISGSSYEQYF.

This clone was found a few times. The chain uses TRBV4-3 and TRBJ1-6; 9 nucleotides agree with TRBD1. Germline CDR1 reads LGHNA; CDR2 reads YSLEER. There are 15 residues in the CDR3. Trimming removed 4 bases from V and 7 bases from J; junction bases left unmatched: 5. CDR3 sequence reads: CASSRSDRGNSPLHF. CDR3 sequence (DNA): TGCGCCAGCAGCCGCTCGGACAGGGGAAATTCACCCCTCCACTTT.

This chain joins TRBV7-2 and TRBJ2-4, with 7 bases aligning to TRBD1. The CDR3 has 17 residues. V lost 0 bases, J lost 6 bases, and 11 bases stayed unmatched. Germline values: CDR1 SGHTA, CDR2 FQGNSA. CDR3 amino acids: CASSLAGADRVGNIQYF. CDR3 in DNA: TGTGCCAGCAGCTTAGCGGGGGCCGACAGGGTCGGAAACATTCAGTACTTC.

The V and J genes are TRBV5-1 and TRBJ2-7; 8 positions match TRBD1. V lost 0 bases, J lost 0 bases, and 5 bases stayed unmatched. Per the germline V gene, CDR1 is SGHRS and CDR2 is YFSETQ. The CDR3 extends over 16 amino acids. The chain's CDR3 is CASSLGQGTSSYEQYF. The DNA for the CDR3 is TGCGCCAGCAGCTTGGGACAGGGGACATCCTCCTACGAGCAGTACTTC.

J is TRBJ2-1 and V is TRBV20-1; TRBD2 might be the D (5 bases). The CDR3 runs to 12 residues. V was shortened by 3 bases and J by 9 bases, with 12 bases between the two germline ends. Germline V gene lookup returns CDR1 DFQATT and CDR2 SNEGSKA (reference sequence). This CDR3 reads CSASGMRVEQFF. CDR3 nucleotide sequence: TGCAGTGCTAGTGGTATGAGGGTTGAGCAGTTCTTC.

V usage is TRBV11-2 and J usage is TRBJ1-1; a weak D match, TRBD1 (5 bases). Germline V gene data show CDR1 as SGHAT and CDR2 as FQNNGV. The CDR3 runs 14 residues. The ends were cut back, 3 bases at V and 7 bases at J, with 15 bases in the middle. The CDR3 DNA follows: TGTGCCAGCAGCTTCAGGGAAAGCCTGGGTGAAGCTTTCTTT. The encoded protein is CASSFRESLGEAFF. Full variable domain (missing parts from reference TRBV11-2 and TRBJ1-1): EAGVAQSPRYKIIEKRQSVAFWCNPISGHATLYWYQQILGQGPKLLIQFQNNGVVDDSQLPKDRFSAERLKGVDSTLKIQPAKLEDSAVYLCASSFRESLGEAFFGQGTRLTVV.

V usage is TRBV11-2 and J usage is TRBJ1-2; TRBD1 is a possible D gene (5 bases). CDR3 size: 14 residues. Germline-derived CDR1 and CDR2 are SGHAT and FQNNGV. The germline V and J ends were trimmed by 1 base and 8 bases, with 14 bases remaining between them. The CDR3 bases are TGTGCCAGCAGCTTAGTTAGGCGGGGGAACGGCTACACCTTC. This codes for CASSLVRRGNGYTF.

By sample fraction, this clone is medium-sized. The chain uses TRBV28 and TRBJ2-7; no reliable D call. The CDR3 totals 14 residues. Between the trimmed V and J ends, which lost 5 bases and 4 bases, there was a span of 15 bases. The germline CDR1 and CDR2 sequences are MDHEN and SYDVKM. The CDR3 region has the DNA TGTGCCAGCAGTGCCGATACGGGTTGGTACGAGCAGTACTTC. Amino acids: CASSADTGWYEQYF.

The CDR3 DNA reads as TGTGCCAGCAGCTTAGATCGGGGGGAGAACACTGAAGCTTTCTTT. It encodes CASSLDRGENTEAFF. The chain carries TRBV7-2 and TRBJ1-1; D perhaps matches TRBD1 (5 bases). Between the trimmed V and J ends, which lost 1 base and 1 base, there was a span of 10 bases. Germline loops: CDR1 SGHTA, CDR2 FQGNSA. The CDR3 has 15 amino acids.

The chain joins TRBV19 to TRBJ2-1, with 8 nucleotides matching TRBD2. This CDR3 has 13 amino acids. V trimming: 8 bases; J trimming: 9 bases; junction bases outside the gene matches: 9. Germline CDR1 reads LNHDA; CDR2 reads SQIVND (reference sequence). For the CDR3, the DNA is TGTGCCAGTCGCCTGACTAGCGAAGTTGAGCAGTTCTTC. It specifies CASRLTSEVEQFF.

This clone was detected only once. This rearrangement joins TRBV21-1 to TRBJ2-1; the D call TRBD1 from the table was never checked on the DNA. TRBV21-1 is noted as a pseudogene. The length of the CDR3 is 15 residues. CDR3 bases: TGTGCCAGCAGCACCCAGGGTGGGTCCTACAATGAGCAGTTCTTC. Its translation: CASSTQGGSYNEQFF.

The V and J genes are TRBV28 and TRBJ2-1; possibly TRBD2 for D (6 bases). The V and J ends lost 7 bases and 8 bases respectively, with 18 bases between them. Germline V lookup: CDR1 MDHEN, CDR2 SYDVKM. This CDR3 is built from 14 residues. The CDR3 here is CASIRAGGRDEQFF. For the CDR3, the DNA is TGTGCCAGCATCCGGGCCGGGGGTCGAGATGAGCAGTTCTTC.

The V gene is TRBV11-2, the J gene TRBJ2-4; unclear D gene. From germline, CDR1 is SGHAT and CDR2 FQNNGV. V lost 6 bases and J 6 bases, leaving 18 bases between the germline ends. This CDR3 is built from 15 residues. The CDR3 is CASSSLGATSNIQYF. In DNA, the CDR3 is TGTGCCAGCAGTTCCTTAGGAGCGACCTCAAACATTCAGTACTTC. Filled out from reference TRBV11-2 and TRBJ2-4, the complete variable domain reads EAGVAQSPRYKIIEKRQSVAFWCNPISGHATLYWYQQILGQGPKLLIQFQNNGVVDDSQLPKDRFSAERLKGVDSTLKIQPAKLEDSAVYLCASSSLGATSNIQYFGAGTRLSVL.

This clone was seen once. This chain links TRBV28 with TRBJ1-5; TRBD1 might be the D (5 bases). The CDR3 spans 16 residues. V lost 5 bases and J lost 0, with 14 bases in between. Germline loops: CDR1 MDHEN, CDR2 SYDVKM. CDR3 region: CASSLPDRGSNQPQHF. Here the CDR3 DNA reads TGTGCCAGCAGTCTCCCAGACAGAGGTAGCAATCAGCCCCAGCATTTT. Using reference TRBV28 and TRBJ1-5 for the parts outside the CDR3, the full variable domain is DVKVTQSSRYLVKRTGEKVFLECVQDMDHENMFWYRQDPGLGLRLIYFSYDVKMKEKGDIPEGYSVSREKKERFSLILESASTNQTSMYLCASSLPDRGSNQPQHFGDGTRLSIL.

The chain couples TRBV28 to TRBJ1-2; TRBD1 aligns across 9 bases. This CDR3 is built from 16 residues. J gave up 7 bases and V 1 base, and 10 bases lay outside the gene matches. Germline CDR1 reads MDHEN; CDR2 reads SYDVKM. DNA of the CDR3: TGTGCCAGCAGTTTATACGGGACAGGGAAAGGAAGTGGCTACACCTTC. It translates to CASSLYGTGKGSGYTF.

The chain couples TRBV28 to TRBJ2-7; D gene unclear. Germline V gives CDR1 MDHEN, CDR2 SYDVKM. Trimming removed 5 bases at V and 3 bases at J, with 11 bases between. The length of the CDR3 is 13 residues. The CDR3 DNA follows: TGTGCCAGCAGTCCCGGAAGAGGCTACGAGCAGTACTTC. Protein product: CASSPGRGYEQYF.

The rearrangement uses TRBV28 and TRBJ1-6; the D is unclear. CDR1 is MDHEN, CDR2 SYDVKM, per germline. CDR3 size: 17 residues. V lost 3 bases and J lost 0, with 12 bases in between. CDR3 DNA sequence: TGTGCCAGCAGTTTGTTGGCCCGGAGCTCCTATAATTCACCCCTCCACTTT. This sequence encodes CASSLLARSSYNSPLHF.

The chain employs TRBV5-1 and TRBJ2-5, with D tentatively TRBD1 (6 bases). This CDR3 comprises 14 residues. V lost 0 bases to trimming and J lost 2 bases, with 8 bases between them. Per germline, CDR1 SGHRS and CDR2 YFSETQ. The CDR3 reads CASSLGGPQETQYF. CDR3 in DNA: TGCGCCAGCAGCTTGGGGGGGCCGCAAGAGACCCAGTACTTC. Together with reference TRBV5-1 and TRBJ2-5, the CDR3 gives the full variable domain: KAGVTQTPRYLIKTRGQQVTLSCSPISGHRSVSWYQQTPGQGLQFLFEYFSETQRNKGNFPGRFSGRQFSNSRSEMNVSTLELGDSALYLCASSLGGPQETQYFGPGTRLLVL.

The chain links TRBV19 to TRBJ2-3, with a possible D match to TRBD1 (5 bases). Per germline, CDR1 LNHDA and CDR2 SQIVND (reference sequence). This CDR3 is 14 amino acids long. V gave up 3 bases and J gave up 14 bases, with 21 bases separating them. The CDR3 nucleotides are TGTGCCAGTAGTATCAATCACAGGTTCATCGATCGGTATTTT. Translated, it gives CASSINHRFIDRYF.

This clone was observed once. The chain recombines TRBV15 with TRBJ2-5, with 9 bases that match TRBD2. Germline V gene data show CDR1 as LNHNV and CDR2 as YYDKDF (reference sequence). J lost 5 bases, V lost 4 bases, and 5 bases had no gene match. This CDR3 contains 14 residues. CDR3 nucleotide sequence: TGTGCCACCAGCATGGCGGGGGGGGTTGAGACCCAGTACTTC. Encoded protein: CATSMAGGVETQYF. The full variable domain, in which reference TRBV15 and TRBJ2-5 provide the parts outside the CDR3, is DAMVIQNPRYQVTQFGKPVTLSCSQTLNHNVMYWYQQKSSQAPKLLFHYYDKDFNNEADTPDNFQSRRPNTSFCFLDIRSPGLGDTAMYLCATSMAGGVETQYFGPGTRLLVL.

Worth noting for this clone: Other DNA sequences in the same sample also yield this CDR3. The gene calls are TRBV14 and TRBJ2-1; 7 bases map to TRBD2. Germline V CDR1 and CDR2: SGHDN, FVKESK. The CDR3 length is 14 residues. With 4 bases clipped from V and 3 bases from J, the junction kept 3 bases outside the gene matches. The CDR3 bases are TGTGCCAGCAGCCCGCAGCGGGGCTACAATGAGCAGTTCTTC. Its translation: CASSPQRGYNEQFF.

CDR3 residues: CASSQTSGSVTGELFF. The CDR3 coding sequence is TGTGCCAGCAGCCAGACTAGCGGGAGTGTCACCGGGGAGCTGTTTTTT. This sequence joins TRBV7-9 and TRBJ2-2; 12 bases agree with TRBD2. With V trimmed by 5 bases and J by 4 bases, 5 bases remained unmatched. The CDR3 has 16 residues. Germline V gene lookup returns CDR1 SEHNR and CDR2 FQNEAQ (reference sequence).

This clone was picked up a small number of times. J is TRBJ2-1 and V is TRBV7-2; D is ambiguous. Germline V gene data show CDR1 as SGHTA and CDR2 as FQGNSA. This CDR3 spans 16 amino acids. V lost 8 bases and J lost 0, with 17 bases in between. CDR3 residues: CASSARSTSSYNEQFF. CDR3 DNA: TGTGCCAGCTCCGCGAGGAGCACGAGCTCCTACAATGAGCAGTTCTTC. The full variable domain, rest sourced from reference TRBV7-2 and TRBJ2-1, is GAGVSQSPSNKVTEKGKDVELRCDPISGHTALYWYRQSLGQGLEFLIYFQGNSAPDKSGLPSDRFSAERTGGSVSTLTIQRTQQEDSAVYLCASSARSTSSYNEQFFGPGTRLTVL.

CDR3 bases: TGTGCCATCAGTCCTGGGGGGTACAACACTGAAGCTTTCTTT. Protein product: CAISPGGYNTEAFF. The chain employs TRBV10-3 and TRBJ1-1; weak D call: TRBD1 (5 bases). V was pared by 5 bases and J by 2 bases, with 12 bases between. The CDR3 has 14 residues. Germline loops: CDR1 ENHRY, CDR2 SYGVKD.

This clone was seen a handful of times. The J gene is TRBJ1-6, the V gene TRBV19; D is undetermined. The V end lost 1 base, the J end lost 7 bases, and 14 bases lay between the germline ends. This CDR3 is 16 amino acids long. Per germline, CDR1 LNHDA and CDR2 SQIVND (reference sequence). The CDR3 coding sequence is TGTGCCAGTAGTATAGCATCGAGTGCCCTAAATTCACCCCTCCACTTT. Amino acid sequence: CASSIASSALNSPLHF.